The clone carrying this T cell receptor (beta chain) has at least ten counts. This sample is part of a study of human T cells and chemical hapten exposure. MiXCR, applied by TCRdb to the RACE reads, yields one record per CDR3 protein. This sample has about 360,000 distinct CDR3 sequences; around 6.9% occur once, and the top ten carry around 8.4%. V gave up 4 bases and J gave up 0 bases, with 14 bases separating them. The CDR3 is made up of 15 amino acids. CDR1 is DFQATT and CDR2 is SNEGSKA in the germline V gene (reference sequence). Sample time point: patch test 1, 2 weeks after DPC sensitization. Treatment given: therapeutic diphenylcyclopropenone sensitization with weekly scalp DPC.

The sample in question was whole blood, obtained in connection with sensitization to the hapten diphenylcyclopropenone (DPC). The V gene is TRBV20-1, the J gene TRBJ2-3, with D unresolved. The sequence came from a woman between 18 and 29 years old with alopecia areata. Some clones in this sample may be carry-over from other donors' samples. The CDR3 loop reads CSATDPKTSTDTQYF. CDR3 DNA: TGCAGTGCTACGGACCCGAAGACTAGCACAGATACGCAGTATTTT.